This note documents a single T cell receptor beta chain sequence. Here immunoSEQ multiplex PCR was the method, and the copy in TCRdb shows in-frame clones only, minus some. The sample records tens of thousands of clones, about 90% being singletons. These data originate in a study of T cell changes during pregnancy in multiple sclerosis. This CDR3 has 15 residues. Trimming took off 2 bases at V and 0 bases at J, with 9 bases between the two ends. Germline loops: CDR1 SGHRS, CDR2 YFSETQ. This rearrangement joins TRBV5-1 to TRBJ2-1, with a possible D match to TRBD2 (6 bases). Sequenced here: CD4+ T cells from peripheral blood mononuclear cells, sampled in the third trimester of pregnancy. This clonotype was obtained from a female donor with multiple sclerosis, enrolled in a pregnancy study. CDR3 loop: CASSLQRASYNEQFF. CDR3 DNA: TGCGCCAGCAGCTTACAGCGGGCCTCCTACAATGAGCAGTTCTTC.